This TCR beta chain was sequenced for a study of chemoradiotherapy in HPV16-positive cancers. About the study: Candidate HPV-specific clones and shared TCR motifs came from a couple of HPV16-positive patients. Findings of the study overall: Non-HPV-specific T cells did not expand in tumors during treatment, whereas candidate HPV-specific clones and E7-related motifs did. The functional HPV-specific definition rests on just two HPV16-positive patients.

The data were produced by immunoSEQ multiplex PCR, yet TCRdb's version contains in-frame clones alone and is incomplete. This table holds roughly 39,000 clones, about 77% found once. About this clone itself: Its matching antigen is unknown.

The V end was cut by 4 bases, the J end by 4 bases, with 14 bases between. Germline CDR1 SGHRS, CDR2 YFSETQ. The CDR3 covers 14 residues. The clonotype comes from a human donor with HPV-associated anogenital cancer. The chain employs TRBV5-1 and TRBJ1-1; D may be TRBD1 (6 bases). Sequences were derived from blood, sampled from a patient who underwent chemoradiotherapy. The CDR3, as DNA: TGCGCCAGCAGCGCAAGCGGAGGGGGCACTGAAGCTTTCTTT. Protein product: CASSASGGGTEAFF.